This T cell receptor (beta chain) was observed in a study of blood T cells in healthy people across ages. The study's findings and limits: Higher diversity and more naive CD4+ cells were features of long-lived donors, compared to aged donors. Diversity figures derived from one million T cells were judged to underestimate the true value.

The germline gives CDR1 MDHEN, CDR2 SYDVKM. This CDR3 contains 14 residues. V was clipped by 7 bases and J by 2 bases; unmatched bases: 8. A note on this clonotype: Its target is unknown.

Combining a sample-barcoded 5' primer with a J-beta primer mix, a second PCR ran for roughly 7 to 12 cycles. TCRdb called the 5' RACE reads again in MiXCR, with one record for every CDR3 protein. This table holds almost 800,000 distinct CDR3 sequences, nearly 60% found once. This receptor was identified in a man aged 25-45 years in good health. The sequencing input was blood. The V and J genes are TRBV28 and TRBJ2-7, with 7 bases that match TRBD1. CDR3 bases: TGTGCCAGCACCACCTCGGACAGGACCTACGAGCAGTACTTC. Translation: CASTTSDRTYEQYF.